One and the same sample provided the 32 T cell receptor beta chains below, sequenced in a study of blood T cell repertoires in COVID-19. Assay: immunoSEQ multiplex PCR; the TCRdb copy retains only in-frame clones and omits some. This sample has 250,000 to 350,000 clones, with about four fifths found just once. Sequencing was performed on peripheral blood. The receptor set was obtained from a human donor with COVID-19, enrolled during active disease. The donor label of this sample is uncertain.

The J gene is TRBJ2-2, the V gene TRBV19, with a weak D call TRBD1 (6 bases). The CDR3 has 14 amino acids. Germline CDR1 and CDR2: LNHDA and SQIVND (reference sequence). V lost 6 bases and J 5 bases, leaving 13 bases between the germline ends. CDR3 region: CASRQTDRTGELFF. CDR3 DNA sequence: TGTGCCAGTAGGCAAACCGACAGGACCGGGGAGCTGTTTTTT.

The chain has TRBV6-4 and TRBJ2-1; weak D call: TRBD1 (5 bases). V lost 11 bases and J 11 bases, leaving 10 bases between the germline ends. CDR1 is MRHNA and CDR2 is SNTAGT in the germline V gene. This CDR3 is 9 amino acids long. CDR3 in DNA: TGTGCCGAGGACACTCAGCAGTTCTTC. Protein: CAEDTQQFF.

V and J are TRBV29-1 and TRBJ2-5, with a possible D match to TRBD1 (5 bases). Germline lookup yields CDR1 SQVTM and CDR2 ANQGSEA. V shed 4 bases and J shed 3 bases, with 9 bases lying between them. This CDR3 is built from 12 residues. DNA for the CDR3: TGCAGCGTTGCGGACACCAAAGAGACCCAGTACTTC. Amino acid sequence: CSVADTKETQYF.

The chain links TRBV28 to TRBJ2-5, with 13 bases fitting TRBD2. V trimming: 5 bases; J trimming: 5 bases; junction bases outside the gene matches: 8. Germline CDR1 MDHEN, CDR2 SYDVKM. There are 16 residues in the CDR3. The CDR3 loop reads CASSLWTSGSVETQYF. CDR3 nucleotides: TGTGCCAGCAGTCTCTGGACTAGCGGGAGCGTGGAGACCCAGTACTTC.

The chain has TRBV19 and TRBJ1-2, with 12 positions matching TRBD1. The V and J ends lost 10 bases and 4 bases, in that order; junction bases with no gene match: 7. CDR3 length equals 14 residues. Germline CDR1 LNHDA, CDR2 SQIVND (reference sequence). CDR3 sequence reads: CATRDRGLFYGYTF. CDR3 DNA: TGTGCCACTAGGGACAGGGGGCTGTTCTATGGCTACACCTTC.

This chain joins TRBV27 and TRBJ2-7, with TRBD2 matching 7 bases. The CDR3 is 15 residues long. J lost 5 bases, V lost 4 bases, and 11 bases had no gene match. Germline lookup yields CDR1 MNHEY and CDR2 SMNVEV (reference sequence). The CDR3 DNA reads TGTGCCAGCAGTTCGGCGGGAGCGGATTCCCACGAGCAGTACTTC. Translated: CASSSAGADSHEQYF.

The chain has TRBV29-1 and TRBJ2-5; 9 nucleotides match TRBD1. The CDR3 covers 13 residues. With V trimmed by 7 bases and J by 5 bases, 8 bases remained unmatched. Germline V gives CDR1 SQVTM, CDR2 ANQGSEA. The CDR3 coding sequence is TGCAGCGCAGGGACAGGGACTCGTGAGACCCAGTACTTC. Amino acid sequence: CSAGTGTRETQYF. Together with reference TRBV29-1 and TRBJ2-5, the CDR3 gives the full variable domain: SAVISQKPSRDICQRGTSLTIQCQVDSQVTMMFWYRQQPGQSLTLIATANQGSEATYESGFVIDKFPISRPNLTFSTLTVSNMSPEDSSIYLCSAGTGTRETQYFGPGTRLLVL.

J is TRBJ1-5 and V is TRBV27, with 8 bases identical to TRBD1. This CDR3 spans 16 amino acids. The V and J ends lost 6 bases and 9 bases, in that order; junction bases with no gene match: 16. Per germline, CDR1 MNHEY and CDR2 SMNVEV (reference sequence). CDR3 residues: CASSSPGGPLTPPQHF. DNA for the CDR3: TGTGCCAGCAGCTCACCAGGGGGCCCACTGACTCCGCCCCAGCATTTT.

The chain recombines TRBV12-3 or TRBV12-4 with TRBJ2-7; no firm D call. V lost 4 bases and J 4 bases, leaving 5 bases between the germline ends. The CDR3 has 11 residues. The CDR3 loop reads CASSSQYEQYF. The CDR3 coding sequence is TGTGCCAGCAGTTCTCAGTACGAGCAGTACTTC.

With regard to this clone: At one end, the junction sequence differs from germline, possibly due to a read error. The sample has other DNA sequences that encode this CDR3 too. The rearrangement links TRBV5-1 to TRBJ2-2; 8 nucleotides match TRBD2. The germline CDR1 and CDR2 sequences are SGHRS and YFSETQ. This CDR3 region has 16 residues. The CDR3 sequence: CASSPGGAGGTGELFF. CDR3 DNA: TGTGCCAGCAGCCCCGGGGGCGCGGGAGGAACCGGGGAGCTGTTTTTT.

The chain couples TRBV7-3 to TRBJ2-7; TRBD1 aligns across 9 bases. The CDR3 covers 14 residues. Germline CDR1 reads SGHTA; CDR2 reads FQGTGA. V lost 2 bases and J lost 2; bases outside the gene matches: 1. The CDR3 loop is CASSLGQGTYEQYF. Written as DNA, the CDR3 is TGTGCCAGCAGCTTAGGACAGGGGACCTACGAGCAGTACTTC. The whole variable domain, filled in from reference TRBV7-3 and TRBJ2-7, reads GAGVSQTPSNKVTEKGKYVELRCDPISGHTALYWYRQSLGQGPEFLIYFQGTGAADDSGLPNDRFFAVRPEGSVSTLKIQRTERGDSAVYLCASSLGQGTYEQYFGPGTRLTVT.

The gene calls are TRBV28 and TRBJ2-3; 14 bases match TRBD2. The CDR3 extends over 16 amino acids. From germline, CDR1 is MDHEN and CDR2 SYDVKM. The V gene end was trimmed by 6 bases and the J gene end by 5 bases; junction bases not matched to a gene: 7. CDR3 nucleotide sequence: TGTGCCAGCAGGGGGACTAGCGGGAGCGGAGGAGATACGCAGTATTTT. Translation: CASRGTSGSGGDTQYF.

The chain joins TRBV30 to TRBJ1-2; 7 bases are a match to TRBD1. Germline V gene lookup returns CDR1 GTSNPN and CDR2 SVGIG (reference sequence). With 0 bases clipped from V and 4 bases from J, the junction kept 5 bases outside the gene matches. This CDR3 is built from 14 residues. The CDR3 protein is CAWSVNTGAYGYTF. CDR3 sequence (DNA): TGTGCCTGGAGTGTTAATACAGGGGCCTATGGCTACACCTTC.

The rearrangement uses TRBV6-4 and TRBJ1-2, with a possible D match to TRBD1 (5 bases). Germline V CDR1 and CDR2: MRHNA, SNTAGT. V dropped 2 bases and J dropped 10 bases, with 8 bases sitting between them. The CDR3 is 11 residues long. CDR3 protein: CASSDGGAYTF. CDR3 in DNA: TGTGCCAGCAGTGACGGAGGGGCCTACACCTTC.

The chain recombines TRBV28 with TRBJ1-6, with D possibly matching TRBD1 (6 bases). V was cut by 6 bases and J by 6 bases, with 18 bases left in between. This CDR3 spans 16 amino acids. CDR1 and CDR2 from the germline V gene are MDHEN and SYDVKM. In DNA, the CDR3 is TGTGCCAGCAGACTCCGGACAGCCCCTGGTAATTCACCCCTCCACTTT. Translated, it gives CASRLRTAPGNSPLHF.

This chain connects TRBV28 to TRBJ1-5; D possibly corresponds to TRBD1 (6 bases). The V end was cut by 7 bases, the J end by 0 bases, with 19 bases between. In germline, CDR1 is MDHEN, CDR2 SYDVKM. The CDR3 covers 17 residues. CDR3 in amino acids: CASTLTGTKYSNQPQHF. The CDR3 bases are TGTGCCAGCACCCTGACGGGGACAAAATATAGCAATCAGCCCCAGCATTTT. The whole variable domain, remainder taken from reference TRBV28 and TRBJ1-5, is DVKVTQSSRYLVKRTGEKVFLECVQDMDHENMFWYRQDPGLGLRLIYFSYDVKMKEKGDIPEGYSVSREKKERFSLILESASTNQTSMYLCASTLTGTKYSNQPQHFGDGTRLSIL.

The chain carries TRBV20-1 and TRBJ2-7, with 9 bases identical to TRBD2. The V gene's germline CDR1 is DFQATT and CDR2 SNEGSKA (reference sequence). The CDR3 has 15 amino acids. The trim removed 3 bases at V and 2 bases at J, leaving 8 bases unmatched. The DNA for the CDR3 is TGCAGTGCTAGTGGAGCCACTAGCGGGCCCTACGAGCAGTACTTC. Its translation: CSASGATSGPYEQYF.

The gene calls are TRBV3-1 (or the pseudogene TRBV3-2) and TRBJ1-4, with D uncertain. The V gene's germline CDR1 is LGHDT and CDR2 YNNKEL (reference sequence). Trimming removed 7 bases from V and 7 bases from J, with 13 bases in between. The CDR3 is made up of 13 amino acids. The CDR3 protein is CASKNGYSEKLFF. CDR3 nucleotides: TGTGCCAGCAAAAATGGCTACAGTGAAAAACTGTTTTTT.

The chain's CDR3 is CASSLPGQGYSQPQHF. The CDR3 nucleotides read TGTGCCAGCAGTCTTCCGGGACAGGGGTATTCTCAGCCCCAGCATTTT. The chain combines TRBV6-2 or TRBV6-3 with TRBJ1-5, with TRBD1 matching 10 bases. V lost 5 bases, J lost 6 bases, and 10 bases stayed unmatched. CDR3 size: 16 residues. Germline V lookup: CDR1 MNHEY, CDR2 SVGEGT.

V is TRBV29-1 and J is TRBJ1-1, with 7 bases that match TRBD1. V shed 6 bases, J shed 5 bases, and the junction held 9 bases outside the gene matches. CDR3 length: 13 amino acids. Germline CDR1 is SQVTM and CDR2 is ANQGSEA. CDR3 nucleotides: TGCAGCGTCCCGAAGGGGGCAGGGACTGAAGCTTTCTTT. It yields the protein CSVPKGAGTEAFF.

The chain employs TRBV6-1 and TRBJ1-3; D is unclear. The CDR3 loop spans 15 amino acids. V lost 2 bases and J lost 0, with 8 bases in between. Germline-derived CDR1 and CDR2 are MNHNS and SASEGT. CDR3 sequence: CASSERGFSGNTIYF. The CDR3 DNA is TGTGCCAGCAGTGAAAGAGGGTTCTCTGGAAACACCATATATTTT.

The genes are TRBV19 and TRBJ2-7; a possible D gene is TRBD1 (6 bases). This CDR3 contains 14 residues. Germline V gene data show CDR1 as LNHDA and CDR2 as SQIVND (reference sequence). Trimming shortened V by 6 bases and J by 6 bases, and 18 bases separated the two germline ends. CDR3 coding DNA: TGTGCCAGTAGCCCACAAAGCCAGGGGACCGAGCAGTACTTC. Encoded protein: CASSPQSQGTEQYF.

The chain employs TRBV28 and TRBJ2-1; perhaps TRBD1 as D (5 bases). CDR1 MDHEN and CDR2 SYDVKM come from the germline V gene. Trimming removed 2 bases at V and 2 bases at J, with 7 bases between. CDR3 length: 14 residues. CDR3 coding DNA: TGTGCCAGCAGTTTAGGCAGGGCCTACAATGAGCAGTTCTTC. Its protein product is CASSLGRAYNEQFF.

This chain links TRBV30 with TRBJ2-7; 11 bases agree with TRBD1. The junction had 3 bases not matched to a gene; V was cut back by 3 bases and J by 2 bases. This CDR3 is 14 amino acids long. Germline CDR1 reads GTSNPN; CDR2 reads SVGIG (reference sequence). The CDR3 nucleotides read TGTGCCTGGAGGGTGGACAGGGGGCCCTACGAGCAGTACTTC. It translates to CAWRVDRGPYEQYF.

This chain uses TRBV7-2 with TRBJ2-2; TRBD1 aligns across 10 bases. Trimming took 1 base from V and 6 from J; bases not matched to a gene: 5. The CDR3 extends over 16 amino acids. Germline loops: CDR1 SGHTA, CDR2 FQGNSA. This CDR3 is CASSLGTGGFSGELFF. In DNA form, the CDR3 reads TGTGCCAGCAGCTTAGGGACAGGGGGTTTTTCCGGGGAGCTGTTTTTT.

J is TRBJ2-3 and V is TRBV19, with D perhaps TRBD1 (6 bases). The CDR3 is made up of 16 amino acids. V lost 2 bases to trimming and J lost 3 bases, with 15 bases between them. Germline lookup yields CDR1 LNHDA and CDR2 SQIVND (reference sequence). For the CDR3, the DNA is TGTGCCAGTAGTATAAGAGGGCGGCAGGGGACAGATACGCAGTATTTT. Protein: CASSIRGRQGTDTQYF.

The V call is TRBV19, the J call TRBJ2-1; 11 bases map to TRBD2. In germline, CDR1 is LNHDA, CDR2 SQIVND (reference sequence). The CDR3 sequence is 17 residues long. With V trimmed by 3 bases and J by 7 bases, 11 bases remained unmatched. The CDR3 bases are TGTGCCAGTAGTATTGACTTTAGCGGGAGGGCCAGAAATGAGCAGTTCTTC. Its protein product is CASSIDFSGRARNEQFF.

The genes are TRBV28 and TRBJ2-3; D is possibly TRBD2 (5 bases). Germline CDR1 and CDR2: MDHEN and SYDVKM. The V end was cut by 5 bases, the J end by 10 bases, with 13 bases between. The CDR3 spans 12 residues. The CDR3 DNA follows: TGTGCCAGCAGTCTAGCCCTGAGCGCGCAGTATTTT. Translating it yields CASSLALSAQYF.

The chain joins TRBV5-6 to TRBJ1-2; 8 positions match TRBD1. CDR3 size: 13 residues. V dropped 4 bases and J dropped 9; count of bases not matched to a gene: 8. Per the germline V gene, CDR1 is SGHDT and CDR2 is YYEEEE. The CDR3 spells CASSRTGRGSYTF. The DNA for the CDR3 is TGTGCCAGCAGCCGGACAGGGCGTGGGAGCTACACCTTC.

The chain links TRBV11-3 to TRBJ2-1, with a tentative D call TRBD2 (7 bases). This CDR3 spans 18 amino acids. V was trimmed by 1 base and J by 8 bases, leaving 24 bases between them. Per germline, CDR1 SGHNT and CDR2 YENEEA. This CDR3 reads CASSLVPSKGGRFDEQFF. The DNA for the CDR3 is TGTGCCAGCAGCTTAGTCCCCTCCAAGGGGGGGCGGTTTGATGAGCAGTTCTTC.

This clone was observed a single time. The rearrangement uses TRBV10-3 and TRBJ2-7; 9 bases are a match to TRBD1. Germline V gene lookup returns CDR1 ENHRY and CDR2 SYGVKD. V gave up 2 bases and J gave up 6 bases; unmatched junction bases: 5. The CDR3 sequence is 14 residues long. CDR3: CAISEGDRDPEQYF. As DNA, the CDR3 is TGTGCCATCAGTGAGGGGGACAGGGATCCCGAGCAGTACTTC.

The genes are TRBV3-1 (or the pseudogene TRBV3-2) and TRBJ2-7; 9 bases fit TRBD2. This CDR3 region has 15 residues. Germline lookup yields CDR1 LGHDT and CDR2 YNNKEL (reference sequence). Trimming cost V 4 bases and J 0 bases; bases outside gene matches: 4. For the CDR3, the DNA is TGTGCCAGCAGCCTCGGACTAGCGAGCTCCTACGAGCAGTACTTC. Its translation is CASSLGLASSYEQYF.